This T cell receptor beta chain was obtained from a study of identical twins. The CDR3 consists of 12 residues. V lost 6 bases and J 10 bases, leaving 14 bases between the germline ends. TCRdb passed the 5' RACE reads through MiXCR, listing each CDR3 protein once. The sample shows roughly 350,000 distinct CDR3 sequences, around 9.7% of them seen only once. This TCR came from a woman aged 50 to 60 in good health. The gene calls are TRBV12-3 or TRBV12-4 and TRBJ2-3; D might be TRBD1 or TRBD2, each matching 5 bases. Sequencing was carried out using naive T cells sorted from blood. The CDR3 reads CASSLTGAPQYF. CDR3 nucleotides: TGTGCCAGCAGCCTGACCGGGGCTCCGCAGTATTTT.